The entry below describes one T cell receptor (beta chain). As yet, its antigen is unknown. Stem cell-like memory, regulatory, central memory and naive CD4+ cells were sorted via CD45RO/CCR7/CD25/CD127/CD95/CD27. Sequencing targeted expressed TCRB transcripts, as all isolated RNA had been reverse transcribed. Sequenced by immunoSEQ multiplex PCR; TCRdb stores in-frame clones only, minus some. This table holds some 270,000 clones, around 7.3% found once. The sample belongs to a study of beta chain features in type 1 diabetes. Study-level findings and limits: Across all four CD4+ subsets, people with type 1 diabetes showed modestly shorter TCRB CDR3s. Patients' naive, central memory and Treg TCRB repertoires seemed closer to one another than those of healthy donors.

Germline loops: CDR1 MNHEY, CDR2 SVGAGI. The ends were cut back, 5 bases at V and 1 base at J, with 12 bases in the middle. CDR3 length: 14 residues. V gene TRBV6-5 combines with J gene TRBJ2-7; unclear D gene. Sequenced input: central memory CD4+ T cells from blood. The sequence derives from a woman under 30 in good health. For the CDR3, the DNA is TGTGCCAGCAGTGTTCCTGGGCCTTCCTACGAGCAGTACGTC. Amino acids: CASSVPGPSYEQYV.